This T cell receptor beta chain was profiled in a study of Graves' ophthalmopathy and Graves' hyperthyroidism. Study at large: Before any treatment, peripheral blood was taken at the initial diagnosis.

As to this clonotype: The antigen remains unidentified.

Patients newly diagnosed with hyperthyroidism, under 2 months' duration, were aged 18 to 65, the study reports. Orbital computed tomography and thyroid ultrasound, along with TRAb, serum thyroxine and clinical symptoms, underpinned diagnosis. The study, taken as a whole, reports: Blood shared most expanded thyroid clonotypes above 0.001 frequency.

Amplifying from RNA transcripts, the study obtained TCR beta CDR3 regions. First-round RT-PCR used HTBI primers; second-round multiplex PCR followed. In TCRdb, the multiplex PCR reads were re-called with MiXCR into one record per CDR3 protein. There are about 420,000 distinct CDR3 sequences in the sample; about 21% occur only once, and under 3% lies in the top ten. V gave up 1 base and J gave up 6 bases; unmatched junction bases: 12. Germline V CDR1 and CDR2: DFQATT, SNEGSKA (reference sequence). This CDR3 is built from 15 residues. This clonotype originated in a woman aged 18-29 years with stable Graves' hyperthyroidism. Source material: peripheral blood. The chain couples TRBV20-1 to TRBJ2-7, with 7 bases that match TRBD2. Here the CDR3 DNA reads TGCAGTGCTAGAGTAAGCGGGAACCCCAGCTTCGAGCAGTACTTC. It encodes CSARVSGNPSFEQYF.